This paragraph reports one T cell receptor beta chain. CDR1 and CDR2 (germline): LNHNV, YYDKDF (reference sequence). The CDR3 has 16 residues. V was cut by 0 bases and J by 5 bases, with 16 bases left in between. This record comes from a study of TIL therapy for anti-PD-1-resistant metastatic lung cancer. Study-wide background: Most patients had lung adenocarcinoma.

The immunoSEQ assay was v3. This table comes from immunoSEQ multiplex PCR, and its TCRdb copy is limited to in-frame clones, with some not included. Of approximately 30,000 clones in the sample, around three quarters are singletons; the top ten hold approximately 2.5%. Described time point: pre-treatment sample, taken before nivolumab and TIL therapy. This sequence joins TRBV15 and TRBJ1-2, with D possibly matching TRBD1 (5 bases). Material: blood, obtained at baseline. This receptor was obtained from a woman between 30 and 80 years old with non-small cell lung cancer. Here the CDR3 DNA reads TGTGCCACCAGCAGAGACAGGGTTCCCGGACCATATGGCTACACCTTC. Amino acid sequence: CATSRDRVPGPYGYTF. The variable domain in full, with the rest retrieved from reference TRBV15 and TRBJ1-2, is DAMVIQNPRYQVTQFGKPVTLSCSQTLNHNVMYWYQQKSSQAPKLLFHYYDKDFNNEADTPDNFQSRRPNTSFCFLDIRSPGLGDTAMYLCATSRDRVPGPYGYTFGSGTRLTVV.